These 5 T cell receptor beta chains share one sample of origin, sequenced in a study of beta chain features in type 1 diabetes. Study-level points and caveats: Among all four CD4+ subsets, Type 1 diabetes patients had TCRB CDR3s that were moderately but significantly shorter.

The entirety of the isolated RNA underwent reverse transcription, so expressed TCRB transcripts were sequenced. Here immunoSEQ multiplex PCR was the method, and the copy in TCRdb shows in-frame clones only, minus some. The sample lists 300,000 to 450,000 clones; roughly 12% were seen once. Which antigens these TCRs recognize remains unknown. The sequenced sample was naive CD4+ T cells from blood. These receptors were taken from a woman aged 18-30 years with type 1 diabetes.

The V call is TRBV5-1, the J call TRBJ2-7, with a possible D match to TRBD1 (5 bases). CDR3 length: 14 residues. CDR1 and CDR2 (germline): SGHRS, YFSETQ. V lost 5 bases and J 0 bases, leaving 12 bases between the germline ends. This CDR3 is CASRQGYDSYEQYF. CDR3 nucleotides: TGCGCCAGCAGGCAGGGATACGACTCCTACGAGCAGTACTTC.

This clone was detected only a few times. This chain uses TRBV7-2 with TRBJ2-7; TRBD1 aligns across 9 bases. This CDR3 has 15 amino acids. The junction had 6 bases not matched to a gene; V was cut back by 4 bases and J by 2 bases. Germline CDR1 SGHTA, CDR2 FQGNSA. The CDR3 region is CASSSPGTGTYEQYF. The CDR3 nucleotides read TGTGCCAGCAGCTCGCCCGGGACAGGGACCTACGAGCAGTACTTC. Using reference TRBV7-2 and TRBJ2-7 for the parts outside the CDR3, the full variable domain is GAGVSQSPSNKVTEKGKDVELRCDPISGHTALYWYRQSLGQGLEFLIYFQGNSAPDKSGLPSDRFSAERTGGSVSTLTIQRTQQEDSAVYLCASSSPGTGTYEQYFGPGTRLTVT.

This rearrangement joins TRBV6-6 to TRBJ1-6, with D possibly being TRBD1 (5 bases). Germline values: CDR1 MNHNY, CDR2 SVGAGI (reference sequence). V lost 6 bases, J lost 9 bases, and 21 bases lay in between. This CDR3 comprises 16 residues. Here the CDR3 DNA reads TGTGCCAGCAGCCCTTCCGGAGGGACGATCGGTTCACCCCTCCACTTT. Its protein product is CASSPSGGTIGSPLHF.

This clone was recorded once. The chain employs TRBV4-1 and TRBJ1-2; no definite D call. V lost 0 bases to trimming and J lost 7 bases, with 12 bases between them. The CDR3 is 14 amino acids. Germline V CDR1 and CDR2: MGHRA, YSYEKL. DNA of the CDR3: TGCGCCAGCAGCCAAGACATGGGAGTCTCTGGCTACACCTTC. This encodes CASSQDMGVSGYTF.

J is TRBJ2-7 and V is TRBV18, with D possibly matching TRBD1 (6 bases). The CDR3 runs to 14 residues. CDR1 and CDR2 from the germline V gene are KGHSH and LQKENI. Trimming stripped 8 bases from V and 0 bases from J, with 14 bases between. The CDR3 coding sequence is TGTGCCAGCGCCATCCGGGACAACTCCTACGAGCAGTACTTC. It specifies CASAIRDNSYEQYF.